This passage covers 25 T cell receptor beta chains from one sample sequenced in a study of T cell changes during pregnancy in multiple sclerosis. Some clones are missing from TCRdb's copy, which holds only in-frame ones; the method was immunoSEQ multiplex PCR. The top ten hold 2% to 2.5% of the sample, which has 60,000 to 65,000 clones, roughly 90% seen once. The starting material was peripheral blood, obtained in the first trimester of pregnancy. These receptor sequences come from a female donor with multiple sclerosis, enrolled in a pregnancy study.

The chain uses TRBV21-1 and TRBJ2-5; whether TRBD1, the table's D call, matches the DNA was not checked. TRBV21-1 is labeled a pseudogene. The length of the CDR3 is 18 residues. In DNA, the CDR3 is TGTGCCAGCAGCTCGATAAGACGTACAGGAACCATACAAGAGACCCAGTACTTC. Amino acids: CASSSIRRTGTIQETQYF.

The chain employs TRBV28 and TRBJ2-7; TRBD1 matches at 7 bases. J was trimmed by 9 bases and V by 2 bases; bases with no gene match: 16. Germline V gene lookup returns CDR1 MDHEN and CDR2 SYDVKM. The CDR3 is made up of 16 amino acids. The CDR3 DNA follows: TGTGCCAGCAGTTTAGGGGGTACCGGGACAGCAGTTGGGCAGTACTTC. This sequence encodes CASSLGGTGTAVGQYF.

This chain connects TRBV7-2 to TRBJ2-5; 8 bases are shared with TRBD2. Per the germline V gene, CDR1 is SGHTA and CDR2 is FQGNSA. V lost 4 bases and J lost 4; bases outside the gene matches: 8. The CDR3 loop spans 15 amino acids. The CDR3 DNA follows: TGTGCCAGCAGCTCCGGGACTAGGAAGGTAGAGACCCAGTACTTC. It encodes CASSSGTRKVETQYF.

This rearrangement joins TRBV7-6 to TRBJ2-3, with unresolved D. In germline, CDR1 is SGHVS, CDR2 FNYEAQ. The V end was cut by 1 base, the J end by 8 bases, with 16 bases between. CDR3 length equals 15 residues. In DNA, the CDR3 is TGTGCCAGCAGCTTAGACGGTACTGTCGGCGGTACGCAGTATTTT. As protein: CASSLDGTVGGTQYF. Looking up the rest from reference TRBV7-6 and TRBJ2-3 gives the full variable domain: GAGVSQSPRYKVTKRGQDVALRCDPISGHVSLYWYRQALGQGPEFLTYFNYEAQQDKSGLPNDRFSAERPEGSISTLTIQRTEQRDSAMYRCASSLDGTVGGTQYFGPGTRLTVL.

The CDR3 spells CASSYSAGAYNEQFF. CDR3 DNA: TGTGCCAGCAGTTACTCAGCGGGAGCCTACAATGAGCAGTTCTTC. The chain combines TRBV6-5 with TRBJ2-1, with 8 positions matching TRBD2. Germline V gene data show CDR1 as MNHEY and CDR2 as SVGAGI. This CDR3 region has 15 residues. Trimming cost V 0 bases and J 2 bases; bases outside gene matches: 0.

The gene calls are TRBV6-5 and TRBJ2-7; 10 positions match TRBD1. Germline lookup yields CDR1 MNHEY and CDR2 SVGAGI. Trimming took 6 bases from V and 1 from J; bases not matched to a gene: 6. This CDR3 is 15 amino acids long. This CDR3 is CASRRGTGVSYEQYF. DNA of the CDR3: TGTGCCAGCAGGCGCGGGACAGGGGTTTCCTACGAGCAGTACTTC.

CDR3 DNA: TGCGCCAGCAGCATACTCAGGGGTGGCGAGACCCAGTACTTC. This gives the protein CASSILRGGETQYF. The chain is built from TRBV5-1 and TRBJ2-5; D possibly corresponds to TRBD1 (6 bases). This CDR3 contains 14 residues. V gave up 4 bases and J gave up 5 bases, with 15 bases separating them. CDR1 SGHRS and CDR2 YFSETQ come from the germline V gene.

The V gene is TRBV28, the J gene TRBJ1-2; the match to TRBD1 covers 8 bases. Losses at the gene ends were 8 bases for V and 4 bases for J; bases not matched to a gene: 15. The CDR3 is made up of 16 amino acids. The germline V gene encodes CDR1 MDHEN and CDR2 SYDVKM. In nucleotides, the CDR3 is TGTGCCAGCCGAGACAGGGGTCGCAATCATCTCTATGGCTACACCTTC. Protein sequence: CASRDRGRNHLYGYTF.

The V gene is TRBV19, the J gene TRBJ2-1; 12 positions match TRBD2. The CDR3 spans 15 residues. The germline V gene has CDR1 LNHDA and CDR2 SQIVND (reference sequence). Trimming took 5 bases from V and 10 from J; bases not matched to a gene: 9. For the CDR3, the DNA is TGTGCCAGTAGTCCTCTAGCGGGAGGGCCGGGGGAGCAGTTCTTC. Translation: CASSPLAGGPGEQFF.

The rearrangement uses TRBV4-3 and TRBJ1-1; the D gene is possibly TRBD1 (5 bases). Trimming shortened V by 2 bases and J by 2 bases, and 21 bases separated the two germline ends. The CDR3 contains 18 residues. Germline assignment: CDR1 LGHNA and CDR2 YSLEER. The CDR3 nucleotides read TGCGCCAGCAGCCAATATTGGATCCTACAGGATATCAACACTGAAGCTTTCTTT. This codes for CASSQYWILQDINTEAFF.

The V and J genes are TRBV7-9 and TRBJ2-5; 13 nucleotides align to TRBD2. This CDR3 is 15 amino acids long. V shed 5 bases and J 4 bases; nucleotides not matched to a gene: 4. Looked up from germline, CDR1 is SEHNR and CDR2 is FQNEAQ (reference sequence). The CDR3 loop is CASSPGTSGTETQYF. The CDR3 nucleotides are TGTGCCAGCAGCCCGGGGACTAGCGGGACAGAGACCCAGTACTTC.

The rearrangement uses TRBV7-2 and TRBJ2-5, with TRBD2 as a possible D gene (5 bases). Trimming stripped 5 bases from V and 4 bases from J, with 23 bases between. Germline-derived CDR1 and CDR2 are SGHTA and FQGNSA. The CDR3 contains 17 residues. DNA for the CDR3: TGTGCCAGCAGCCGAGGTAGAAATAGCCGAAGCGGAGAGACCCAGTACTTC. Translation: CASSRGRNSRSGETQYF. Together with reference TRBV7-2 and TRBJ2-5, the CDR3 gives the full variable domain: GAGVSQSPSNKVTEKGKDVELRCDPISGHTALYWYRQSLGQGLEFLIYFQGNSAPDKSGLPSDRFSAERTGGSVSTLTIQRTQQEDSAVYLCASSRGRNSRSGETQYFGPGTRLLVL.

The chain carries TRBV11-2 and TRBJ2-3, with 8 bases matching TRBD2. This CDR3 has 15 amino acids. Per germline, CDR1 SGHAT and CDR2 FQNNGV. The J segment lost 2 bases and the V segment lost 5 bases, leaving 6 bases of the junction unmatched. CDR3 DNA sequence: TGTGCCAGCAGCCCGACTAGCGCTCACACAGATACGCAGTATTTT. This sequence encodes CASSPTSAHTDTQYF.

The chain uses TRBV11-3 and TRBJ2-1, with 13 bases lining up with TRBD2. This CDR3 is built from 15 residues. Germline lookup yields CDR1 SGHNT and CDR2 YENEEA. The trim removed 5 bases at V and 8 bases at J, leaving 6 bases unmatched. The DNA for the CDR3 is TGTGCCAGCAGCCCCACGGGACTAGCGGGATATGAGCAGTTCTTC. This translates into CASSPTGLAGYEQFF.

The J gene is TRBJ2-5, the V gene TRBV2; D not certain. This CDR3 has 12 residues. With 6 bases removed from V and 3 bases from J, the gap between germline ends came to 8 bases. CDR1 is SNHLY, CDR2 FYNNEI, per germline. The CDR3 reads CASSITEETQYF. In nucleotides, the CDR3 is TGTGCCAGCAGCATAACGGAAGAGACCCAGTACTTC.

This chain joins TRBV11-2 and TRBJ2-1; tentatively, D is TRBD1 (6 bases). Looked up from germline, CDR1 is SGHAT and CDR2 is FQNNGV. This CDR3 spans 15 amino acids. V dropped 5 bases and J dropped 9 bases, with 20 bases sitting between them. The chain's CDR3 is CASSHRTVEIGEQFF. The CDR3 DNA sequence: TGTGCCAGCAGCCACCGGACAGTTGAAATCGGTGAGCAGTTCTTC.

The chain recombines TRBV7-8 with TRBJ1-5; TRBD1 might be the D (5 bases). Germline V CDR1 and CDR2: SGHVS, FQNEAQ. Trimming shortened V by 2 bases and J by 2 bases, and 13 bases separated the two germline ends. The CDR3 is 16 residues long. The CDR3 loop is CASSLSGSTRNQPQHF. Here the CDR3 DNA reads TGTGCCAGCAGCTTATCAGGGTCCACACGCAATCAGCCCCAGCATTTT.

This chain connects TRBV11-3 to TRBJ2-3; 9 bases fit TRBD2. Germline trimming cut 4 bases from V and 4 bases from J; bases unmatched to any gene: 9. The V gene's germline CDR1 is SGHNT and CDR2 YENEEA. The CDR3 length is 16 residues. The CDR3 here is CASSSEGSGRPDTQYF. The CDR3 DNA reads as TGTGCCAGCAGCTCGGAGGGTAGCGGGAGACCAGATACGCAGTATTTT.

V is TRBV6-1 and J is TRBJ1-1; TRBD1 agrees at 9 bases. From germline, CDR1 is MNHNS and CDR2 SASEGT. V lost 2 bases and J lost 2; bases outside the gene matches: 6. The CDR3 length is 16 residues. In DNA, the CDR3 is TGTGCCAGCAGTGAAAGTTCGGGACAGGGTAACACTGAAGCTTTCTTT. Amino acid sequence: CASSESSGQGNTEAFF.

A note on this clone: At one end, the junction sequence differs from germline, possibly due to a read error. The same CDR3 is also encoded by other DNA sequences in this sample. The gene calls are TRBV5-8 and TRBJ1-2, with TRBD1 matching over 7 bases. CDR3 size: 15 residues. Germline V CDR1 and CDR2: SGHTS, YDEGEE. The CDR3 DNA follows: TGTGCCAGTAGCTTGGCGTGGGCAGGGGGCTATGGCTACACCTTC. It translates to CASSLAWAGGYGYTF. Using reference TRBV5-8 and TRBJ1-2 for the parts outside the CDR3, the full variable domain is EAGVTQSPTHLIKTRGQQATLRCSPISGHTSVYWYQQALGLGLQFLLWYDEGEERNRGNFPPRFSGRQFPNYSSELNVNALELEDSALYLCASSLAWAGGYGYTFGSGTRLTVV.

The chain employs TRBV7-2 and TRBJ2-7, with 8 bases matching TRBD1. V dropped 3 bases and J dropped 0; count of bases not matched to a gene: 1. Germline assignment: CDR1 SGHTA and CDR2 FQGNSA. The CDR3 is made up of 14 amino acids. CDR3 region: CASSFDRGSYEQYF. The CDR3 region has the DNA TGTGCCAGCAGCTTCGACAGGGGCTCCTACGAGCAGTACTTC.

This sequence joins TRBV30 and TRBJ1-1, with 7 nucleotides matching TRBD1. Trimming removed 0 bases from V and 6 bases from J; junction bases left unmatched: 4. In germline, CDR1 is GTSNPN, CDR2 SVGIG (reference sequence). This CDR3 is built from 13 residues. The CDR3 spells CAWSVTGRSEAFF. In DNA form, the CDR3 reads TGTGCCTGGAGTGTGACAGGGAGGTCTGAAGCTTTCTTT.

The chain uses TRBV7-9 and TRBJ1-2; D is perhaps TRBD1 (5 bases). This CDR3 contains 13 residues. CDR1 and CDR2 from the germline V gene are SEHNR and FQNEAQ (reference sequence). The V end was cut by 5 bases, the J end by 6 bases, with 13 bases between. CDR3 nucleotides: TGTGCCAGCAGCCCGGTAGGGGTGGATGGCTACACCTTC. Its protein product is CASSPVGVDGYTF.

V gene TRBV7-9 combines with J gene TRBJ2-1; TRBD2 matches 11 bases. The V gene end was trimmed by 0 bases and the J gene end by 3 bases; junction bases not matched to a gene: 4. Germline CDR1 is SEHNR and CDR2 is FQNEAQ (reference sequence). This CDR3 has 17 residues. CDR3 residues: CASSLATGTSGYNEQFF. The CDR3 region has the DNA TGTGCCAGCAGCTTAGCAACCGGGACTAGCGGCTACAATGAGCAGTTCTTC.

The chain joins TRBV7-3 to TRBJ2-6; D is perhaps TRBD1 (6 bases). Per the germline V gene, CDR1 is SGHTA and CDR2 is FQGTGA. Trimming left V 8 bases short and J 0 bases short, with 11 bases between. The CDR3 is 15 residues long. The CDR3 reads CASSDSLSGANVLTF. The CDR3 coding sequence is TGTGCCAGCTCGGACAGCCTCTCTGGGGCCAACGTCCTGACTTTC.